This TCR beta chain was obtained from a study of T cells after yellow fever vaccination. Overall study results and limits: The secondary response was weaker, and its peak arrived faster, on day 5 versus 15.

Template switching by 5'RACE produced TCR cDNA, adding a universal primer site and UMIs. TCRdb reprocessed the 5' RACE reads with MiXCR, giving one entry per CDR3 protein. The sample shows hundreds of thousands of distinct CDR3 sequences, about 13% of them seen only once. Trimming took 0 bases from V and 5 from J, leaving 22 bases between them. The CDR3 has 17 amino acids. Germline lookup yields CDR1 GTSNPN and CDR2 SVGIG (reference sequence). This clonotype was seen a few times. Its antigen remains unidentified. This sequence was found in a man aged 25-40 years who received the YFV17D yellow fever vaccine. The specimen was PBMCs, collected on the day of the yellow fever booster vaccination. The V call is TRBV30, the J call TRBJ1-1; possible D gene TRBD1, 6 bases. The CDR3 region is CAWSVHRSAGERTEAFF. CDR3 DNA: TGTGCCTGGAGTGTACATAGGTCGGCAGGGGAAAGGACTGAAGCTTTCTTT.